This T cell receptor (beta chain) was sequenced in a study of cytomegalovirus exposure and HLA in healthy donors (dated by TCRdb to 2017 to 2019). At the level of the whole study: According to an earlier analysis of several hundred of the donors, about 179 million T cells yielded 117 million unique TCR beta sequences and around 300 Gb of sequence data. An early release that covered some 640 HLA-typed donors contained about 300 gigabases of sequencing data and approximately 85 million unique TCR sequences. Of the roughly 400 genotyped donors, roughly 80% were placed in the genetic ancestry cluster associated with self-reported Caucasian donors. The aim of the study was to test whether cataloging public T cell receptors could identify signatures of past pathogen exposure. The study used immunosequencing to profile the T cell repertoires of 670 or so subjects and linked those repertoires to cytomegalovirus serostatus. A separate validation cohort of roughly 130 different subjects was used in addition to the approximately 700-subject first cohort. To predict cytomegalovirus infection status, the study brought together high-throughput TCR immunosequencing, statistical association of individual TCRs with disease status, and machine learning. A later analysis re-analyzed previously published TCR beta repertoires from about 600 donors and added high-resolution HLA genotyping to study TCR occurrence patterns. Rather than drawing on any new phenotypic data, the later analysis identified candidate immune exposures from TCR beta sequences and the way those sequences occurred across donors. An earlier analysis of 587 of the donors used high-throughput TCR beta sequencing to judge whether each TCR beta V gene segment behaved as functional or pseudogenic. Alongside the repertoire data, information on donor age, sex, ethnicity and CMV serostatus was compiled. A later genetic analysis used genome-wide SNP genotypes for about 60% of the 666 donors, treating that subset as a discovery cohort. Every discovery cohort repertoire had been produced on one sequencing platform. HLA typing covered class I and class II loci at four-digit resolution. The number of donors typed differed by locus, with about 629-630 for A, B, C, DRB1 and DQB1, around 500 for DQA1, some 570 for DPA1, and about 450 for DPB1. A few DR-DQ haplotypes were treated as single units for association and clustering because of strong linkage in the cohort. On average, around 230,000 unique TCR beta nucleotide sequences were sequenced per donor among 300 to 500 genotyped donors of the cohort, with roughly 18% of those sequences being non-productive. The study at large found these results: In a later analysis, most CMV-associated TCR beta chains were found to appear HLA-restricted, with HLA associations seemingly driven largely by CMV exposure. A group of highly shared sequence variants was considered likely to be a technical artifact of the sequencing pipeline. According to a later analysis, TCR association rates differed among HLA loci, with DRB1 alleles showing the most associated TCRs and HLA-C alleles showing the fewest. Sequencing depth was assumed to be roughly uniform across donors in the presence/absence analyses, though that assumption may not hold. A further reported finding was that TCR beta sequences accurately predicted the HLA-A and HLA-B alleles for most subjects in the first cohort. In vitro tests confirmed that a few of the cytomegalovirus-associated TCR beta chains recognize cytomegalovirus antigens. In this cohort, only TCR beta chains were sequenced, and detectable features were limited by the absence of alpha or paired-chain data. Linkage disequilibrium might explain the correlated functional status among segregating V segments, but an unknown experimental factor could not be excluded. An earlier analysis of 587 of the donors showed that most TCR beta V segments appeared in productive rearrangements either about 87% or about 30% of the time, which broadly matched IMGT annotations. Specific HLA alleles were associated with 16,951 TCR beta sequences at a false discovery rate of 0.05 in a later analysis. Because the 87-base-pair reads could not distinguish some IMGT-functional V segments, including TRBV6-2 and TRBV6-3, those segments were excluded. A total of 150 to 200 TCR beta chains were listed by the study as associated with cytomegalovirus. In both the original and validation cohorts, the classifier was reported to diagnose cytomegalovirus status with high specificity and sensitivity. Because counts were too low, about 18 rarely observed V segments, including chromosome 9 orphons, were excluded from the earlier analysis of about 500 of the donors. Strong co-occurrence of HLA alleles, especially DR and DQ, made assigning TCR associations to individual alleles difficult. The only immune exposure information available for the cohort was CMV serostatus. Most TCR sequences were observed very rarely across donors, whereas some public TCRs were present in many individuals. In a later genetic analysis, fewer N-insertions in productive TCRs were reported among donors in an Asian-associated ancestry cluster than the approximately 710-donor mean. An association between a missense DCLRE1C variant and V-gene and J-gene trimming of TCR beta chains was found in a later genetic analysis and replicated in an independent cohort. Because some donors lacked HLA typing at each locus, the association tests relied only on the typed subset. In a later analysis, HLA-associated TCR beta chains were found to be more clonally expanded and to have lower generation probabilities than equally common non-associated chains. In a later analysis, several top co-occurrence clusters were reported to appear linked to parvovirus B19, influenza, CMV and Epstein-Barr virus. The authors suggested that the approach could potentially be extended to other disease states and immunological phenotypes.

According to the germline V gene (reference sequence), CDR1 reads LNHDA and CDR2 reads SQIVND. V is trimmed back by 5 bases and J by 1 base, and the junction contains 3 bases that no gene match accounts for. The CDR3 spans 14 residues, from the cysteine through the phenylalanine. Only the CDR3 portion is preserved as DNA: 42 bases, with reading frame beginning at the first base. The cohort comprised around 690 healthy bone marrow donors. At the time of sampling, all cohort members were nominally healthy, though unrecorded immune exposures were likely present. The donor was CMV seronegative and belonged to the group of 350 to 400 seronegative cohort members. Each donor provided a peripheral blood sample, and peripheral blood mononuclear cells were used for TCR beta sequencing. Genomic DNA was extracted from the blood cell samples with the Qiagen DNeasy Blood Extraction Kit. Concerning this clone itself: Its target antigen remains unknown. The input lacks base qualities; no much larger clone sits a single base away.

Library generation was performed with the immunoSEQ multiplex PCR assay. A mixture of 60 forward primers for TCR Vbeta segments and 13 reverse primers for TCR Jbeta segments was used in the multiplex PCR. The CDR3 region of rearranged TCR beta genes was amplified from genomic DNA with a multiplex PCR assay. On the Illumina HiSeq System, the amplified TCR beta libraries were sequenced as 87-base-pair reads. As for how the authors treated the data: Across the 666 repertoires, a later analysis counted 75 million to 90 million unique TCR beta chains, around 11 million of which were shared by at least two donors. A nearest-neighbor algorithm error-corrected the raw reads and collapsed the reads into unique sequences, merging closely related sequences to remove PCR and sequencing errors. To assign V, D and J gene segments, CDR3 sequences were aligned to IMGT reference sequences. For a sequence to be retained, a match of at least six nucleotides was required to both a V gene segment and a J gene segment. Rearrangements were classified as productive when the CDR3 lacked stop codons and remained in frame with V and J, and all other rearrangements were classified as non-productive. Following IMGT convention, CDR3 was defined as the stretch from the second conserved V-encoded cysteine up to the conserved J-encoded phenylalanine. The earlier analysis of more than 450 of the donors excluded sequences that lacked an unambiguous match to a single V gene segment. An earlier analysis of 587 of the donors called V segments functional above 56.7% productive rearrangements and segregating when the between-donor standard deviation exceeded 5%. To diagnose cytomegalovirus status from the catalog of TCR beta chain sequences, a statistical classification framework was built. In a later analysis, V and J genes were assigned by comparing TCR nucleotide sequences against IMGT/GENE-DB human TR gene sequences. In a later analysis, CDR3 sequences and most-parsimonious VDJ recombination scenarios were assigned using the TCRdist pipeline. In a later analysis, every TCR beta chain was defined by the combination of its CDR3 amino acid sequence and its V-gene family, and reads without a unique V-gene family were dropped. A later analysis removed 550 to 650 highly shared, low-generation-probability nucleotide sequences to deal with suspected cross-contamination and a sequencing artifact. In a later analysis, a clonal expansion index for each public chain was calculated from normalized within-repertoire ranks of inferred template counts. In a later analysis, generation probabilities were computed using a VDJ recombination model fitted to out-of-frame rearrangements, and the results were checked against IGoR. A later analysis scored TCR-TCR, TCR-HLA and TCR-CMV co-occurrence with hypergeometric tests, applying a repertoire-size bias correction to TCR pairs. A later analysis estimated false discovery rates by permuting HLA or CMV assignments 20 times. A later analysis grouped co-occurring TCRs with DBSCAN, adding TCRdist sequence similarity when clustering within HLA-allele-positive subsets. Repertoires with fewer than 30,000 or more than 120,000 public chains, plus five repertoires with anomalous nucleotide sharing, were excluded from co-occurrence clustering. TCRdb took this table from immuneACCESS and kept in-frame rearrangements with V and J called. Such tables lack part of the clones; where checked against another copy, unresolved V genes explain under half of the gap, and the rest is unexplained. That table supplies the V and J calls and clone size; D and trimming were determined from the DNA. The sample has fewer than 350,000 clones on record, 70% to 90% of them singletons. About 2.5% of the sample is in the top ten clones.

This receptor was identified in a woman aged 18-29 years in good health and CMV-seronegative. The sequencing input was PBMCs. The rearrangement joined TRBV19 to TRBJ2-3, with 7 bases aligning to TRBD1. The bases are TGTGCCAGTAGTCCCACAGGGGGCACAGATACGCAGTATTTT. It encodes CASSPTGGTDTQYF. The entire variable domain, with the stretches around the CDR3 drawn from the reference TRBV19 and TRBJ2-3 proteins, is DGGITQSPKYLFRKEGQNVTLSCEQNLNHDAMYWYRQDPGQGLRLIYYSQIVNDFQKGDIAEGYSVSREKKESFPLTVTSAQKNPTAFYLCASSPTGGTDTQYFGPGTRLTVL.